This record looks at one T cell receptor beta chain sequence and its context. The table lists this clonotype with a few counts. This receptor's antigen is unknown. Per-base quality was not reported, and no clone a single base away is much larger than it. The sample's time point label is to be understood as: healthy volunteer bleed at 6 weeks. Total RNA was extracted from unfractionated whole blood collected in Tempus Blood RNA tubes. As TCR sequencing controls, several healthy volunteers were used, with blood taken at day 0, 2 weeks and 6 weeks. The sample is drawn from a study of human T cells and chemical hapten exposure (dated by TCRdb to the early 2020s). For context, the study as a whole: Libraries were pooled for sequencing, and per-sample TCR yields varied mainly because of small differences in library volumes within the pool. The study tracked peripheral blood TCR repertoire changes in vivo during primary and secondary sensitization to the hapten diphenylcyclopropenone (DPC) in alopecia patients. Each blood RNA sample was used to sequence both TCR alpha and TCR beta chains.

Germline trimming: 4 bases from V, 4 bases from J; junction bases outside gene matches: 10. The cysteine opens and the phenylalanine closes a CDR3 of 16 amino acids. Kept here is only the CDR3 DNA, which spans 48 bases and is read in frame from base 1. CDR1 and CDR2 (MGHRA, YSYEKL) derive from the germline V gene. Library preparation used RACE. This sample was sequenced with a NextSeq 500. During library preparation, unique molecular identifiers were attached to individual cDNA molecules so that TCRs could be counted quantitatively and reproducibly. On the study's bioinformatics: The median number of TCRs per sample was some 100,000, ranging from about 20,000 to 700,000. The Decombinator software suite was used to annotate the V, J and CDR3 of the TCR reads. For the PS versus PT1 abundance plots, all samples were subsampled to the same number of TCRs (28,000). Expanded TCRs were defined as absent before sensitization and observed at least eight times at the 2-week time point. The public reads were reanalyzed by TCRdb: fastp trimming at Q25, MiXCR alignment, in-frame beta chains only. Each CDR3 protein appears once, grouped with its most common genes and DNA. TCRdb's processing, not the authors', yielded these V and J calls. The sample table records under 50,000 distinct CDR3 sequences; around 3.6% of these occur just once. Around 5% of the sample rests with the top ten.

What the research found in general, with its limitations: After repeated subsampling, the strength of the expansion versus patch-test correlation and the threshold at which it became significant changed. DPC sensitization did not change the number of TCRs with a frequency above 1 in 1000, and there was no evidence of changes in global repertoire structure.

Input material: whole blood. The TCR sequence derives from a human donor in good health. Some clones in this sample may be carry-over from other donors' samples. The chain was built from TRBV4-1 and TRBJ1-1; 9 bases in between match TRBD1. CDR3 region: CASSPTTGGGGTEAFF. The bases read TGCGCCAGCAGCCCCACGACAGGGGGGGGAGGCACTGAAGCTTTCTTT.